The 8 T cell receptor beta chains below all came from one sample that was sequenced in a study of cytomegalovirus exposure and HLA in healthy donors. PCR primers comprised 60 Vbeta and 13 Jbeta primers. The method was immunoSEQ multiplex PCR; TCRdb's version includes in-frame clones alone and lacks a portion of them. The table records about 100,000 clones, just under 75% of them present only once. The sample was PBMCs. These receptors originate from a man aged 45-65 years in good health and CMV-seropositive.

In its sample, this clone was seen once. The genes are TRBV5-1 and TRBJ2-5, with 8 positions matching TRBD1. The DNA end is a closer match to TRBJ2-7, so the J assignment may be wrong. The CDR3 runs 15 residues. The V gene's germline CDR1 is SGHRS and CDR2 YFSETQ. The CDR3 sequence is CASSSGGQGINEQYF. CDR3 DNA: TGCGCCAGCAGCTCGGGCGGACAGGGTATCAACGAGCAGTACTTC.

The chain employs TRBV5-6 and TRBJ2-3, with 8 bases fitting TRBD1. With V trimmed by 0 bases and J by 3 bases, 3 bases remained unmatched. Germline loops: CDR1 SGHDT, CDR2 YYEEEE. The CDR3 covers 15 residues. The CDR3 DNA sequence: TGTGCCAGCAGCTTGGGACAGGGGAAGACAGATACGCAGTATTTT. It specifies CASSLGQGKTDTQYF.

On this clone: Germline is not matched at one junction end, which may reflect a read error. This specimen includes other DNA sequences encoding the same CDR3. The rearrangement joins TRBV6-1 to TRBJ2-3; tentatively, D is TRBD2 (5 bases). In germline, CDR1 is MNHNS, CDR2 SASEGT. This CDR3 has 12 amino acids. CDR3 loop: CASSSTSSAQYF. CDR3 DNA sequence: TGCGCCAGCTCTTCAACTAGTAGTGCGCAGTATTTT.

The chain couples TRBV15 to TRBJ1-1; TRBD1 aligns across 9 bases. CDR3 length: 15 amino acids. In germline, CDR1 is LNHNV, CDR2 YYDKDF (reference sequence). The junction had 3 bases not matched to a gene; V was cut back by 3 bases and J by 1 base. CDR3 sequence: CATSSRQGGNTEAFF. For the CDR3, the DNA is TGTGCCACCAGCAGCAGACAGGGGGGGAACACTGAAGCTTTCTTT.

This clone came up a few times. V and J are TRBV15 and TRBJ2-1; 7 bases are a match to TRBD2. The V and J ends lost 0 bases and 3 bases, in that order; junction bases with no gene match: 2. The CDR3 consists of 15 residues. Germline-derived CDR1 and CDR2 are LNHNV and YYDKDF (reference sequence). CDR3 coding DNA: TGTGCCACCAGCAGAGAGGAGCGGGGCTACAATGAGCAGTTCTTC. It yields the protein CATSREERGYNEQFF. Complete variable domain (other parts from reference TRBV15 and TRBJ2-1): DAMVIQNPRYQVTQFGKPVTLSCSQTLNHNVMYWYQQKSSQAPKLLFHYYDKDFNNEADTPDNFQSRRPNTSFCFLDIRSPGLGDTAMYLCATSREERGYNEQFFGPGTRLTVL.

J is TRBJ1-2 and V is TRBV4-2; D is undetermined. Germline assignment: CDR1 LGHNA and CDR2 YNFKEQ. The CDR3 contains 15 residues. The V end lost 4 bases, the J end lost 4 bases, and 16 bases lay between the germline ends. CDR3: CASSPGSEGSYGYTF. CDR3 DNA sequence: TGTGCCAGCAGCCCTGGTAGCGAGGGAAGCTATGGCTACACCTTC.

This clone has just a few counts. The rearrangement links TRBV10-3 to TRBJ1-1, with 9 bases identical to TRBD1. Germline-derived CDR1 and CDR2 are ENHRY and SYGVKD. V gave up 0 bases and J gave up 8 bases; unmatched junction bases: 4. This CDR3 is 14 amino acids long. The CDR3 nucleotides are TGTGCCATCAGTGAGTCAGGACAGGGGAGGGAAGCTTTCTTT. Its protein product is CAISESGQGREAFF.

This chain uses TRBV5-1 with TRBJ1-1, with TRBD1 identical over 7 bases. CDR1 SGHRS and CDR2 YFSETQ come from the germline V gene. The CDR3 is 15 amino acids. The V and J ends lost 4 bases and 4 bases, in that order; junction bases with no gene match: 10. The CDR3 region is CASSPGQAGGTEAFF. CDR3 bases: TGCGCCAGCAGCCCCGGACAGGCCGGGGGCACTGAAGCTTTCTTT.